This passage covers 18 T cell receptor beta chains from one sample sequenced in a study of cytomegalovirus exposure and HLA in healthy donors. The PCR had 60 Vbeta and 13 Jbeta primers. Produced via immunoSEQ multiplex PCR; TCRdb's table is partial and in-frame only. This table holds around 99,000 clones, roughly three quarters found once. Input material: PBMCs. All receptors derive from a woman aged 45-59 years in good health and CMV-seropositive.

The CDR3 nucleotides read TGTGCCAGCAGCCAATACGAGCAGTACTTC. This sequence encodes CASSQYEQYF. The chain is built from TRBV27 and TRBJ2-7; D is unresolved. Germline CDR1 reads MNHEY; CDR2 reads SMNVEV (reference sequence). The CDR3 runs to 10 residues. V lost 6 bases and J lost 4, with 4 bases in between.

This chain links TRBV7-2 with TRBJ1-2, with unresolved D. The CDR3 has 13 amino acids. CDR1 is SGHTA and CDR2 is FQGNSA in the germline V gene. Trimming removed 5 bases from V and 8 bases from J, with 15 bases in between. CDR3 nucleotides: TGTGCCAGCAGCGCCTCGGCAGGCACAGGCTACACCTTC. This codes for CASSASAGTGYTF.

The V gene is TRBV5-1, the J gene TRBJ2-3; 11 nucleotides match TRBD2. CDR1 is SGHRS and CDR2 is YFSETQ in the germline V gene. CDR3 size: 16 residues. Trimming cost V 3 bases and J 10 bases; bases outside gene matches: 13. CDR3 DNA: TGCGCCAGCAGCTCTACTAGCGGGGGCCCCGGAGAGGCGCAGTATTTT. Translated, it gives CASSSTSGGPGEAQYF.

The genes are TRBV6-5 and TRBJ1-6; 7 nucleotides align to TRBD1. The length of the CDR3 is 15 residues. Per the germline V gene, CDR1 is MNHEY and CDR2 is SVGAGI. After removal of 6 bases from V and 4 bases from J, the junction contained 6 bases not matched to a gene. DNA of the CDR3: TGTGCCAGCAGCCCGGGGACAGTATATAATTCACCCCTCCACTTT. Protein product: CASSPGTVYNSPLHF.

This chain uses TRBV7-2 with TRBJ2-3, with TRBD1 as a possible D gene (5 bases). This CDR3 comprises 15 residues. CDR1 and CDR2 from the germline V gene are SGHTA and FQGNSA. The V gene lost 2 bases and the J gene lost 0 bases, with 9 bases spanning the gap. CDR3 in DNA: TGTGCCAGCAGCTTACGGCAGGGAAGCACAGATACGCAGTATTTT. This translates into CASSLRQGSTDTQYF.

The chain carries TRBV5-1 and TRBJ2-1; 8 positions match TRBD2. The CDR3 length is 16 residues. The junction had 9 bases not matched to a gene; V was cut back by 0 bases and J by 7 bases. The germline V gene encodes CDR1 SGHRS and CDR2 YFSETQ. CDR3 region: CASSLASGLVANEQFF. DNA for the CDR3: TGCGCCAGCAGCTTGGCCTCGGGACTAGTCGCGAATGAGCAGTTCTTC.

This clone was seen a handful of times. The rearrangement links TRBV10-3 to TRBJ2-5; D possibly corresponds to TRBD2 (5 bases). The V gene lost 9 bases and the J gene lost 0 bases, with 14 bases spanning the gap. The CDR3 length is 14 residues. CDR1 is ENHRY and CDR2 is SYGVKD in the germline V gene. CDR3 amino acids: CAIKERAYQETQYF. The CDR3 coding sequence is TGTGCCATAAAGGAGAGGGCGTACCAAGAGACCCAGTACTTC.

This clone was seen a handful of times. This chain uses TRBV11-2 with TRBJ1-1; D perhaps matches TRBD1 (6 bases). Germline V gene data show CDR1 as SGHAT and CDR2 as FQNNGV. V was clipped by 5 bases and J by 1 base, with 14 bases between them. The CDR3 has 15 residues. In DNA, the CDR3 is TGTGCCAGCAGCCCAGCCGGGACACCGAACACTGAAGCTTTCTTT. It specifies CASSPAGTPNTEAFF.

The chain carries TRBV9 and TRBJ1-1; D gene ambiguous. The CDR3 covers 13 residues. Germline CDR1 is SGDLS and CDR2 is YYNGEE. The ends were cut back, 3 bases at V and 4 bases at J, with 10 bases in the middle. The CDR3 region is CASSGRAATEAFF. The CDR3 region has the DNA TGTGCCAGCAGCGGGCGGGCGGCCACTGAAGCTTTCTTT.

This clone came up a few times. DNA of the CDR3: TGCGCCAGCAGTGAGACTAGCGGGACCACCTACGAGCAGTACTTC. The encoded protein is CASSETSGTTYEQYF. V usage is TRBV10-2 and J usage is TRBJ2-7; 10 positions agree with TRBD2. There are 15 residues in the CDR3. V dropped 2 bases and J dropped 2; count of bases not matched to a gene: 3. The germline V gene has CDR1 WSHSY and CDR2 SAAADI.

In regard to this clone: An end of the junction differs from the germline gene, which may be a read error. The chain employs TRBV7-9 and TRBJ1-2; D uncertain. This CDR3 is built from 14 residues. CDR1 SEHNR and CDR2 FQNEAQ come from the germline V gene (reference sequence). CDR3 sequence: CSSSLRRVGYGYTF. DNA of the CDR3: TGTTCCAGCAGCTTAAGGCGGGTGGGCTATGGCTACACCTTC.

The V and J genes are TRBV5-1 and TRBJ2-3; D is unclear. V was shortened by 5 bases and J by 1 base, with 14 bases between the two germline ends. The germline gives CDR1 SGHRS, CDR2 YFSETQ. The CDR3 is 15 amino acids. CDR3: CASRAVKVGTDTQYF. The CDR3 DNA sequence: TGCGCCAGCAGGGCGGTAAAGGTGGGCACAGATACGCAGTATTTT.

This sequence joins TRBV28 and TRBJ2-3, with 9 bases matching TRBD1. This CDR3 region has 19 residues. Unmatched junction bases numbered 15, after V lost 2 bases and J lost 3 bases. Germline CDR1 reads MDHEN; CDR2 reads SYDVKM. The CDR3 bases are TGTGCCAGCAGTTTAGACCTCCTAAAGGACAGGGGAAAGACAGATACGCAGTATTTT. Translated: CASSLDLLKDRGKTDTQYF.

The chain employs TRBV6-5 and TRBJ2-1; TRBD2 matches at 9 bases. Per germline, CDR1 MNHEY and CDR2 SVGAGI. CDR3 length: 16 amino acids. V lost 2 bases and J lost 3; bases outside the gene matches: 5. CDR3 residues: CASSYGLAGFYNEQFF. CDR3 DNA: TGTGCCAGCAGTTACGGGCTAGCGGGGTTCTACAATGAGCAGTTCTTC.

The rearrangement joins TRBV2 to TRBJ2-3; 11 bases map to TRBD2. The CDR3 sequence is 15 residues long. Germline CDR1 and CDR2: SNHLY and FYNNEI. The V and J ends lost 3 bases and 8 bases, in that order; junction bases with no gene match: 7. In nucleotides, the CDR3 is TGTGCCAGCAGTGATCTTACTAGCGGGAGTGGTACGCAGTATTTT. Protein sequence: CASSDLTSGSGTQYF.

J is TRBJ2-2 and V is TRBV7-2; no reliable D call. Germline values: CDR1 SGHTA, CDR2 FQGNSA. This CDR3 is 12 amino acids long. Trimming pared 4 bases from V and 7 bases from J, leaving 7 bases between. The CDR3 region is CASSYAVGELFF. The CDR3 DNA follows: TGTGCCAGCAGCTACGCAGTCGGGGAGCTGTTTTTT.

This clone was detected a few times. The rearrangement links TRBV7-8 to TRBJ2-4, with a possible D match to TRBD1 (7 bases). CDR1 is SGHVS and CDR2 is FQNEAQ in the germline V gene. This CDR3 has 18 residues. Trimming stripped 1 base from V and 3 bases from J, with 19 bases between. Here the CDR3 DNA reads TGTGCCAGCAGCTTAGGGGCGCGGCAGGGGGGCTTCAAAAACATTCAGTACTTC. It is translated as CASSLGARQGGFKNIQYF.

V and J are TRBV6-5 and TRBJ1-4; TRBD1 matches at 8 bases. The V gene end was trimmed by 7 bases and the J gene end by 7 bases; junction bases not matched to a gene: 8. Per germline, CDR1 MNHEY and CDR2 SVGAGI. The CDR3 sequence is 14 residues long. CDR3 in DNA: TGTGCCAGCACCTCCGACAGGGGACGTGAAAAACTGTTTTTT. It codes for CASTSDRGREKLFF.